This note documents a single T cell receptor (beta chain) sequence. This sample was taken from a study of blood T cell repertoires in COVID-19. Overall study context: T cells, B-cell-depleted T cells, or PBMCs provided the cDNA or gDNA that served as material.

The table came from immunoSEQ multiplex PCR; TCRdb's copy has only in-frame clones and leaves some out. The sample contains 200,000 to 250,000 clones, about 83% of which appear only once. This CDR3 region has 14 residues. The V end lost 8 bases, the J end lost 2 bases, and 13 bases lay between the germline ends. Germline V gene lookup returns CDR1 MDHEN and CDR2 SYDVKM. Cohort allocation depended upon clinical history that participants reported. The chain has TRBV28 and TRBJ1-5; TRBD1 might be the D (6 bases). The TCR originated in a woman between 40 and 55 years old who had recovered from COVID-19. Sequencing input: PBMCs or T cells enriched from blood (not recorded which). The CDR3 sequence is CASLGGFGNQPQHF. For the CDR3, the DNA is TGTGCCAGCCTAGGGGGTTTTGGCAATCAGCCCCAGCATTTT.